Following are 23 T cell receptor beta chains from one sample sequenced in a study of Graves' ophthalmopathy and Graves' hyperthyroidism. Investigators amplified TCR beta CDR3 regions from RNA transcripts. HTBI-primed RT-PCR formed the first round, and a multiplex PCR formed the second. TCRdb passed the multiplex PCR reads through MiXCR, listing each CDR3 protein once. The table lists under 400,000 distinct CDR3 sequences, about a sixth of them singletons. Sequenced input: peripheral blood. These receptors were obtained from an adult man with Graves' ophthalmopathy.

The sample holds many counts of this clonotype. This chain joins TRBV30 and TRBJ1-2, with a tentative D call TRBD1 (6 bases). Trimming took off 4 bases at V and 8 bases at J, with 14 bases between the two ends. This CDR3 is built from 12 residues. Looked up from germline, CDR1 is GTSNPN and CDR2 is SVGIG (reference sequence). The CDR3, as DNA: TGTGCCTGGAAAATGACAGGAGAGGGCTACACCTTC. Translation gives CAWKMTGEGYTF.

This clonotype appeared many times. The J gene is TRBJ2-6, the V gene TRBV6-4; 11 positions agree with TRBD2. CDR1 is MRHNA and CDR2 is SNTAGT in the germline V gene. Losses at the gene ends were 5 bases for V and 4 bases for J; bases not matched to a gene: 10. The CDR3 spans 18 residues. The CDR3 nucleotides are TGTGCCAGCAGTATAATAGCGGGGGGGGCCGGCGGGGCCAACGTCCTGACTTTC. It is translated as CASSIIAGGAGGANVLTF.

The gene calls are TRBV5-1 and TRBJ2-5, with 12 nucleotides matching TRBD2. The CDR3 length is 16 residues. V dropped 10 bases and J dropped 2; count of bases not matched to a gene: 12. The germline CDR1 and CDR2 sequences are SGHRS and YFSETQ. CDR3 sequence: CADRTSGKLVQETQYF. CDR3 sequence (DNA): TGCGCCGACCGGACTAGCGGGAAACTGGTTCAAGAGACCCAGTACTTC.

This chain joins TRBV24-1 and TRBJ2-7; D gene uncertain. CDR3 size: 14 residues. Germline V gene data show CDR1 as KGHDR and CDR2 as SFDVKD. With 2 bases removed from V and 2 bases from J, the gap between germline ends came to 9 bases. CDR3 coding DNA: TGTGCCACCAGTGATTCGACTGGTACCTACGAGCAGTACTTC. Protein product: CATSDSTGTYEQYF.

This clonotype was seen at least ten times. The rearrangement joins TRBV6-5 to TRBJ1-3; no reliable D call. Per germline, CDR1 MNHEY and CDR2 SVGAGI. The CDR3 has 14 amino acids. The ends were cut back, 3 bases at V and 4 bases at J, with 10 bases in the middle. CDR3 protein: CASSYGEEGNTIYF. Written as DNA, the CDR3 is TGTGCCAGCAGTTATGGGGAGGAGGGAAACACCATATATTTT.

This clonotype was counted ten times or more. The chain recombines TRBV19 with TRBJ1-2; tentatively, D is TRBD1 (5 bases). Germline CDR1 reads LNHDA; CDR2 reads SQIVND (reference sequence). The CDR3 covers 15 residues. Trimming stripped 9 bases from V and 1 base from J, with 18 bases between. Here the CDR3 DNA reads TGTGCCAGCCCGGGGCCCTCCGGTAGTAACTATGGCTACACCTTC. It specifies CASPGPSGSNYGYTF.

This clonotype was picked up many times. The CDR3 region has the DNA TGTGCCAGCAGTTACAGCTCGTCCGGGTACTCTGGGGCCAACGTCCTGACTTTC. Amino acids: CASSYSSSGYSGANVLTF. The V gene is TRBV6-2 or TRBV6-3, the J gene TRBJ2-6; D call uncertain. The ends were cut back, 2 bases at V and 0 bases at J, with 14 bases in the middle. The CDR3 extends over 18 amino acids. CDR1 is MNHEY, CDR2 SVGEGT, per germline.

This clonotype was counted at least ten times. V gene TRBV6-2 or TRBV6-3 combines with J gene TRBJ2-7; 9 bases line up with TRBD1. Germline lookup yields CDR1 MNHEY and CDR2 SVGEGT. CDR3 length: 16 amino acids. Trimming cost V 2 bases and J 0 bases; bases outside gene matches: 5. The CDR3 sequence is CASSYLTGGGSYEQYF. The CDR3 bases are TGTGCCAGCAGTTACCTCACAGGGGGCGGCTCCTACGAGCAGTACTTC.

The chain carries TRBV7-8 and TRBJ1-3; D unresolved. Trimming took 1 base from V and 4 from J, leaving 14 bases between them. The germline V gene has CDR1 SGHVS and CDR2 FQNEAQ. The CDR3 totals 16 residues. CDR3 region: CASSLDSRVSGNTIYF. The CDR3, as DNA: TGTGCCAGCAGCTTAGATAGTCGGGTTTCAGGAAACACCATATATTTT.

This clonotype has ten or more counts. The chain has TRBV27 and TRBJ1-2; possible D gene TRBD1, 5 bases. Germline V gives CDR1 MNHEY, CDR2 SMNVEV (reference sequence). V was cut by 5 bases and J by 4 bases, with 14 bases left in between. The CDR3 spans 14 residues. The CDR3 DNA sequence: TGTGCCAGCAGTCTCGCCCAGGGTAGCTATGGCTACACCTTC. Translating it yields CASSLAQGSYGYTF.

This clonotype was counted ten times or more. The rearrangement joins TRBV12-3 or TRBV12-4 to TRBJ2-2; D is ambiguous. The ends were cut back, 6 bases at V and 2 bases at J, with 13 bases in the middle. CDR3 length equals 15 residues. The CDR3 loop is CASSKQFPNTGELFF. The CDR3 DNA reads as TGTGCCAGCAGCAAACAGTTCCCTAACACCGGGGAGCTGTTTTTT.

This chain's CDR3 is CASSLSSGRHRGETQYF. The CDR3 DNA reads as TGTGCCAGCAGTTTATCTAGCGGGAGGCACCGGGGGGAGACCCAGTACTTC. This chain joins TRBV27 and TRBJ2-5, with TRBD2 identical over 10 bases. The germline V gene encodes CDR1 MNHEY and CDR2 SMNVEV (reference sequence). Germline trimming cut 0 bases from V and 5 bases from J; bases unmatched to any gene: 9. The CDR3 loop spans 17 amino acids.

The table lists this clonotype with many counts. The DNA of the CDR3 is TGTGCCAGCAGTTACTCGACTAGCGGCTACGAGCAGTACTTC. Amino acids: CASSYSTSGYEQYF. The chain recombines TRBV6-5 with TRBJ2-7, with 9 nucleotides matching TRBD2. Germline V gene sequence: CDR1 MNHEY, CDR2 SVGAGI. After removal of 0 bases from V and 3 bases from J, the junction contained 0 bases not matched to a gene. This CDR3 contains 14 residues.

The DNA of the CDR3 is TGTGCCAGCAGTTTATCGTGGACAGGGGTTGATGGCTACACCTTC. It is translated as CASSLSWTGVDGYTF. The gene calls are TRBV27 and TRBJ1-2, with 9 bases identical to TRBD1. The junction had 5 bases not matched to a gene; V was cut back by 0 bases and J by 6 bases. Germline assignment: CDR1 MNHEY and CDR2 SMNVEV (reference sequence). CDR3 length equals 15 residues.

The table lists this clonotype with many counts. The genes are TRBV7-8 and TRBJ1-3; D gene ambiguous. V lost 8 bases and J 4 bases, leaving 12 bases between the germline ends. This CDR3 is built from 13 residues. CDR1 SGHVS and CDR2 FQNEAQ come from the germline V gene. The CDR3 DNA sequence: TGTGCCAGCCAAAAGGGCTCCGGAAACACCATATATTTT. The encoded protein is CASQKGSGNTIYF.

This clonotype has at least ten counts. The chain uses TRBV5-6 and TRBJ2-5; the D is unclear. Germline values: CDR1 SGHDT, CDR2 YYEEEE. The V end lost 5 bases, the J end lost 5 bases, and 13 bases lay between the germline ends. CDR3 length equals 13 residues. CDR3 region: CASRVKGQETQYF. CDR3 DNA: TGTGCCAGCAGGGTTAAGGGCCAGGAGACCCAGTACTTC.

This clonotype was recorded many times. V gene TRBV30 combines with J gene TRBJ2-2, with a weak D call TRBD1 (5 bases). Germline V gene sequence: CDR1 GTSNPN, CDR2 SVGIG (reference sequence). The CDR3 runs 14 residues. V was cut by 5 bases and J by 6 bases, with 16 bases left in between. The CDR3 loop reads CAWDAIRGSGELFF. The DNA for the CDR3 is TGTGCCTGGGACGCGATAAGGGGCTCCGGGGAGCTGTTTTTT.

Many counts were recorded for this clonotype. The V gene is TRBV18, the J gene TRBJ2-7; 13 nucleotides agree with TRBD2. V trimming: 4 bases; J trimming: 9 bases; junction bases outside the gene matches: 3. The CDR3 is 13 amino acids. Germline loops: CDR1 KGHSH, CDR2 LQKENI. The CDR3 sequence is CASSLGLAGMQYF. The CDR3 bases are TGTGCCAGCTCACTGGGACTAGCGGGAATGCAGTACTTC.

This clonotype was recorded at least ten times. This chain links TRBV20-1 with TRBJ1-3; D not resolved. The germline V gene encodes CDR1 DFQATT and CDR2 SNEGSKA (reference sequence). The CDR3 runs 16 residues. V was cut by 6 bases and J by 0 bases, with 18 bases left in between. This chain's CDR3 is CSAPPTENLSGNTIYF. CDR3 nucleotide sequence: TGCAGTGCCCCCCCGACGGAAAACCTCTCTGGAAACACCATATATTTT.

The table lists this clonotype with a few counts. A read error may account for a junction end that differs from germline. This chain joins TRBV6-2 or TRBV6-3 and TRBJ1-2, with D unresolved. This CDR3 contains 14 residues. The germline V gene has CDR1 MNHEY and CDR2 SVGEGT. CDR3 amino acids: CASRAVQTPYGYIF. CDR3 bases: TGTGCCAGCAGGGCAGTCCAAACCCCCTATGGCTACATCTTC.

This clonotype was found many times. The CDR3 DNA sequence: TGTGCCAGCGCCCCCCCTAGCGGGAGTTTGGGTGAGCAGTACTTC. Translated, it gives CASAPPSGSLGEQYF. V gene TRBV7-9 combines with J gene TRBJ2-7; 10 bases agree with TRBD2. The germline V gene encodes CDR1 SEHNR and CDR2 FQNEAQ (reference sequence). The CDR3 is made up of 15 amino acids. The V gene end was trimmed by 8 bases and the J gene end by 7 bases; junction bases not matched to a gene: 14.

This clonotype has at least ten counts. This rearrangement joins TRBV28 to TRBJ2-5, with D perhaps TRBD1 (7 bases). V was shortened by 4 bases and J by 3 bases, with 9 bases between the two germline ends. The CDR3 covers 13 residues. Germline V gene lookup returns CDR1 MDHEN and CDR2 SYDVKM. The CDR3 nucleotides read TGTGCCAGCAGTTCAGGGGGGAAAGAGACCCAGTACTTC. Amino acid sequence: CASSSGGKETQYF.

Ten or more counts support this clonotype. The chain employs TRBV11-2 and TRBJ1-6, with D maybe TRBD1 (5 bases). Germline loops: CDR1 SGHAT, CDR2 FQNNGV. CDR3 length: 14 residues. Trimming took off 1 base at V and 6 bases at J, with 7 bases between the two ends. In nucleotides, the CDR3 is TGTGCCAGCAGCTTAGCAGGGTTTAATTCACCCCTCCACTTT. It specifies CASSLAGFNSPLHF.